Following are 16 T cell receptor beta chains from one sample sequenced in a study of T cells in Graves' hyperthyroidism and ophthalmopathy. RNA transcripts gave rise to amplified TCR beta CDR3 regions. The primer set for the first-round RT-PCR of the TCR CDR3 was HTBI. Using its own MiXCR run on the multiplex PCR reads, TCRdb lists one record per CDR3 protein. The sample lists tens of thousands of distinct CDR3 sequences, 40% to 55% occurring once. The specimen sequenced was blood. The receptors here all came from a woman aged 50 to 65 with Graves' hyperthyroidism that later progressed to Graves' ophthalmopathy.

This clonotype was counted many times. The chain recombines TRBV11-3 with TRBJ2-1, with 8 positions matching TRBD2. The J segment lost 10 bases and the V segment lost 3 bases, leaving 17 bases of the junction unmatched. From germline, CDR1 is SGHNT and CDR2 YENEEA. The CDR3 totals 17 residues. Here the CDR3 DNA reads TGTGCCAGCAGCTTGAGCGGGAGTTCCCCTAAGGGCGCGGAGCAGTTCTTC. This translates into CASSLSGSSPKGAEQFF.

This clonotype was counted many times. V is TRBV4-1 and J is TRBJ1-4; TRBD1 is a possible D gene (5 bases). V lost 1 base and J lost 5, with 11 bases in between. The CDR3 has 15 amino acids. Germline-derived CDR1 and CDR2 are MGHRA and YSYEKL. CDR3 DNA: TGCGCCAGCAGCCAAGTTAGTCCAGGGAATGAAAAACTGTTTTTT. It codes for CASSQVSPGNEKLFF.

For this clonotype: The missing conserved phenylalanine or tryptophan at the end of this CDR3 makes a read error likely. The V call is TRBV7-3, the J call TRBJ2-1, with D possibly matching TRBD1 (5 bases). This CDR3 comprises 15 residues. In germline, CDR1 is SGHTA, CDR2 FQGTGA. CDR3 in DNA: TGTGCCAGCGGCTTGACCGCGGACAATTACAATGAGCAGTTCCTC. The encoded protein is CASGLTADNYNEQFL.

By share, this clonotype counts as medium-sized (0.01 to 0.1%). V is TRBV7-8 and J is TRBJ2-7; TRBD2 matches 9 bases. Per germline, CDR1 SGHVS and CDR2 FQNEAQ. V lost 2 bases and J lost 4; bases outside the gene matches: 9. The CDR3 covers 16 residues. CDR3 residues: CASSLQLTSGKYEQYF. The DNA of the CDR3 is TGTGCCAGCAGCTTACAGTTGACTAGCGGAAAATACGAGCAGTACTTC.

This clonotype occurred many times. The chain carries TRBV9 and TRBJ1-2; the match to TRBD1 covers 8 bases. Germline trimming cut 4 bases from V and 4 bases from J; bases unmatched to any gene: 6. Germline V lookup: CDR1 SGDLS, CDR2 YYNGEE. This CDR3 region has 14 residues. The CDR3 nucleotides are TGTGCCAGCAGCACGTCAGGGGGCATCTATGGCTACACCTTC. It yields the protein CASSTSGGIYGYTF.

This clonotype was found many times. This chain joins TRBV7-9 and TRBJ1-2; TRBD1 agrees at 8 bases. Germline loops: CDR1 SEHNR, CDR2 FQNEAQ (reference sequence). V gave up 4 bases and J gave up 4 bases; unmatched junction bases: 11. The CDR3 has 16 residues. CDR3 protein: CASSSARQGTSYGYTF. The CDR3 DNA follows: TGTGCCAGCAGCTCAGCCCGACAGGGGACAAGCTATGGCTACACCTTC.

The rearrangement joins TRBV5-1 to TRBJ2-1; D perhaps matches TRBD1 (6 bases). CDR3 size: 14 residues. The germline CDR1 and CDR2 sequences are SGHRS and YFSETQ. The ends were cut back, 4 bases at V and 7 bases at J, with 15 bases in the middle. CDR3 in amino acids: CASSGTGSGNEQFF. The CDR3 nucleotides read TGCGCCAGCAGCGGAACAGGGTCGGGGAATGAGCAGTTCTTC.

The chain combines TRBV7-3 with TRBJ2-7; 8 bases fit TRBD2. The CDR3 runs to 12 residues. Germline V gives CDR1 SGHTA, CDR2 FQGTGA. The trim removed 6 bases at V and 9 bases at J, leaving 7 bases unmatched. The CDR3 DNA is TGTGCCAGCAGGGCCGGGAGGGGGGTGCAGTACTTC. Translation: CASRAGRGVQYF.

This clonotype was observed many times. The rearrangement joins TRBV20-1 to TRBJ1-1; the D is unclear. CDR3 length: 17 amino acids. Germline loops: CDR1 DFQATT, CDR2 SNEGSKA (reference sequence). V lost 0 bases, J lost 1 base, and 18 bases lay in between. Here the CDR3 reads CSARDFSVKGPNTEAFF. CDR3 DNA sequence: TGCAGTGCTAGAGATTTTTCAGTAAAAGGTCCGAACACTGAAGCTTTCTTT.

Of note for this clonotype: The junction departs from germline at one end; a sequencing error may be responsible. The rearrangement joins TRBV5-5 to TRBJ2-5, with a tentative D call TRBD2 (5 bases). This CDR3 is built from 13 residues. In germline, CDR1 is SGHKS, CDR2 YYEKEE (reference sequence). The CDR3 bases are TGTGCCAGCAGGAAGGACTTCCAAGAGGCCCAGTACTTC. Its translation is CASRKDFQEAQYF.

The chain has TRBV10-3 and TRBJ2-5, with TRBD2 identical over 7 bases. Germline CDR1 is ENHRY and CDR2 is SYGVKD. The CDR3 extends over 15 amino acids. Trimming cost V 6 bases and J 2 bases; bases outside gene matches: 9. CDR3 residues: CAISLSRTSQETQYF. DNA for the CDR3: TGTGCCATCAGCCTAAGCCGGACTAGTCAAGAGACCCAGTACTTC.

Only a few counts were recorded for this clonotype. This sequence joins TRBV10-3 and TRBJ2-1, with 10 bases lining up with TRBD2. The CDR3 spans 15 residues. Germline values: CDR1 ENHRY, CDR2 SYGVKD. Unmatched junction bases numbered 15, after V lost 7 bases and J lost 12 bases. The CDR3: CAITRTSGSTDTQFF. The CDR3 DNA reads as TGTGCCATCACCCGGACTAGCGGAAGCACAGATACGCAGTTCTTC.

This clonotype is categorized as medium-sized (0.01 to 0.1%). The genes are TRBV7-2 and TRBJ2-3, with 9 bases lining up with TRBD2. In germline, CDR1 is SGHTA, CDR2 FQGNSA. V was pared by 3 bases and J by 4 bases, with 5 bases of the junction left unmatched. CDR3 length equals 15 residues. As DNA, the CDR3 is TGTGCCAGCAGCTTCAATAGCGGGAGCGCAGATACGCAGTATTTT. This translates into CASSFNSGSADTQYF.

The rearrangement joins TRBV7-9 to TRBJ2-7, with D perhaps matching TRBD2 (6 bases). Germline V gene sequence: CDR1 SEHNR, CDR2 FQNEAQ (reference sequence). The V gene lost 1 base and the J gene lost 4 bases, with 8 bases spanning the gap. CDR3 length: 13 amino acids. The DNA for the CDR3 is TGTGCCAGCAGCTTAGGACTAGGGTACGAGCAGTACTTC. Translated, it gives CASSLGLGYEQYF.

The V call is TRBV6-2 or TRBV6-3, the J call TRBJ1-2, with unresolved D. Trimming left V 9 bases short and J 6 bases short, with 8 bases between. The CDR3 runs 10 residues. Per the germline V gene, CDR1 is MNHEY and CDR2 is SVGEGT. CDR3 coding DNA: TGTGCCAGTCGCTTCCATGGCTACACCTTC. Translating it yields CASRFHGYTF.

CDR3 in amino acids: CASSLGGTSGDYNEQFF. The CDR3 DNA reads TGTGCCAGCAGCTTGGGGGGGACTAGCGGAGACTACAATGAGCAGTTCTTC. This chain uses TRBV11-1 with TRBJ2-1; 11 bases align to TRBD2. Germline loops: CDR1 SGHAT, CDR2 FQDESV (reference sequence). This CDR3 has 17 residues. Unmatched junction bases numbered 7, after V lost 3 bases and J lost 3 bases.